The clone carrying this T cell receptor beta chain occurred once. Trimming shortened V by 4 bases and J by 1 base, and 10 bases separated the two germline ends. The V gene's germline CDR1 is SGHTA and CDR2 FQGTGA. There are 14 residues in the CDR3. The sample is drawn from a study of Graves' ophthalmopathy and Graves' hyperthyroidism. From RNA, the CDR3 regions of TCR beta chains were amplified and sequenced. RT-PCR in the first round used HTBI primers; a second-round multiplex PCR followed. Each CDR3 protein is one row after TCRdb ran MiXCR on the multiplex PCR reads. The table includes under 350,000 distinct CDR3 sequences, 15% to 20% detected once.

This sequence originates from an adult man with Graves' ophthalmopathy. The rearrangement uses TRBV7-3 and TRBJ1-1; D call uncertain. The sequencing sample was made of peripheral blood. CDR3: CASSSQQENTEAFF. DNA of the CDR3: TGTGCCAGCAGCTCTCAGCAGGAGAACACTGAAGCTTTCTTT.